The T cell receptor (beta chain) under discussion was sequenced for a study of blood T cells in healthy people across ages. The CDR3 totals 13 residues. Germline assignment: CDR1 SGHDN and CDR2 FVKESK. V gave up 5 bases and J gave up 5 bases, with 12 bases separating them. Study-level findings and limits: More naive CD4+ cells and higher diversity were found in long-lived than in aged donors.

A J-beta primer mix and a sample-barcoded 5' primer were used in a second PCR of roughly 7 to 12 cycles. TCRdb reanalysed the 5' RACE reads using MiXCR and keeps one entry per CDR3 protein. The data show some 690,000 distinct CDR3 sequences, 20% to 25% seen once. Points on this clonotype: Its target is unknown.

This receptor was obtained from a man in his 70s in good health. This chain connects TRBV14 to TRBJ1-1; unclear D gene. The sample was blood. DNA of the CDR3: TGTGCCAGCAGCTCCAGTCGTGGGACTGAAGCTTTCTTT. It translates to CASSSSRGTEAFF.